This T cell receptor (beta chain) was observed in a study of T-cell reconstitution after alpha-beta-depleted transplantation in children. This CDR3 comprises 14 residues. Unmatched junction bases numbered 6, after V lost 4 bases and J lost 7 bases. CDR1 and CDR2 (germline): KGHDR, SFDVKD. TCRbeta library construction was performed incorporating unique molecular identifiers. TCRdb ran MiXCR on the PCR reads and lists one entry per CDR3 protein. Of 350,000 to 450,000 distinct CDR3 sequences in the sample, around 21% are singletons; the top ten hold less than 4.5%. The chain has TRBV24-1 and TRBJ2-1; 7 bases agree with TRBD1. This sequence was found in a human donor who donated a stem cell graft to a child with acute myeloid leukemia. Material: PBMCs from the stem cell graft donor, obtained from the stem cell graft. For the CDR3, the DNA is TGTGCCACCAGTGACCCATACAGGGGAAATGAGCAGTTCTTC. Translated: CATSDPYRGNEQFF.